The 8 T cell receptor beta chains given below trace back to one sample, sequenced in a study of T-cell memory formation after mild COVID-19. TCRdb reprocessed the 5' RACE reads with MiXCR, giving one entry per CDR3 protein. The data hold about 350,000 distinct CDR3 sequences, with 12% to 15% observed a single time. The sequencing sample was made of PBMCs or a T cell subset sorted from them (not recorded which). The receptors here all came from a man in his late teens or twenties who had mild COVID-19 (a few samples of this study predate the infection). Cell type and time point are not known.

The V gene is TRBV6-6, the J gene TRBJ2-2; D call uncertain. Trimming removed 2 bases at V and 2 bases at J, with 9 bases between. The CDR3 runs 15 residues. Germline assignment: CDR1 MNHNY and CDR2 SVGAGI (reference sequence). The CDR3 here is CASSYMSRNTGELFF. The DNA for the CDR3 is TGTGCCAGCAGTTACATGTCCCGTAACACCGGGGAGCTGTTTTTT.

The table lists this clonotype with a few counts. This chain links TRBV5-1 with TRBJ1-2, with 7 bases matching TRBD1. Germline loops: CDR1 SGHRS, CDR2 YFSETQ. V was clipped by 7 bases and J by 5 bases; unmatched bases: 11. The CDR3 spans 14 residues. As DNA, the CDR3 is TGCGCCAGCGGTGTTCCGGACAGGCCTTATGGCTACACCTTC. Encoded protein: CASGVPDRPYGYTF.

This clonotype has at least ten counts. CDR3 sequence reads: CASSQGLGGGEFYEQYF. Written as DNA, the CDR3 is TGCGCCAGCAGCCAGGGGCTCGGCGGGGGAGAGTTCTACGAGCAGTACTTC. The rearrangement links TRBV4-3 to TRBJ2-7, with TRBD2 identical over 7 bases. V lost 3 bases to trimming and J lost 3 bases; unmatched junction nucleotides: 14. The germline CDR1 and CDR2 sequences are LGHNA and YSLEER. The CDR3 covers 17 residues.

This clonotype was observed many times. V gene TRBV7-2 combines with J gene TRBJ2-7; D call uncertain. The length of the CDR3 is 14 residues. Germline CDR1 is SGHTA and CDR2 is FQGNSA. The ends were cut back, 1 base at V and 0 bases at J, with 7 bases in the middle. The CDR3 is CASSLGLSSYEQYF. The CDR3, as DNA: TGTGCCAGCAGCTTAGGCCTGAGCTCCTACGAGCAGTACTTC. The full variable domain, rest sourced from reference TRBV7-2 and TRBJ2-7, is GAGVSQSPSNKVTEKGKDVELRCDPISGHTALYWYRQSLGQGLEFLIYFQGNSAPDKSGLPSDRFSAERTGGSVSTLTIQRTQQEDSAVYLCASSLGLSSYEQYFGPGTRLTVT.

The chain recombines TRBV11-1 with TRBJ2-7; 9 bases are shared with TRBD1. CDR3 length: 14 residues. Losses at the gene ends were 6 bases for V and 2 bases for J; bases not matched to a gene: 5. CDR1 and CDR2 from the germline V gene are SGHAT and FQDESV (reference sequence). This CDR3 is CASRRTGVTYEQYF. The DNA of the CDR3 is TGTGCCAGCAGGCGGACAGGGGTTACCTACGAGCAGTACTTC.

At least ten counts were recorded for this clonotype. The genes are TRBV20-1 and TRBJ2-7, with 9 bases lining up with TRBD2. CDR3 length: 13 residues. The V segment lost 5 bases and the J segment 7 bases; nucleotides outside the gene matches: 9. Germline V gene data show CDR1 as DFQATT and CDR2 as SNEGSKA (reference sequence). For the CDR3, the DNA is TGCAGTGCTCCGGGCGGGGGGGCCGAAGAGCAGTACTTC. This codes for CSAPGGGAEEQYF.

The chain is built from TRBV6-6 and TRBJ2-2; D uncertain. Germline V gene sequence: CDR1 MNHNY, CDR2 SVGAGI (reference sequence). CDR3 length equals 14 residues. Between the trimmed V and J ends, which lost 4 bases and 4 bases, there was a span of 10 bases. The chain's CDR3 is CASSLFETTGELFF. The CDR3 nucleotides read TGTGCCAGCAGTTTATTTGAGACCACCGGGGAGCTGTTTTTT.

In this sample, this clonotype turned up many times. This rearrangement joins TRBV6-5 to TRBJ1-3; 7 nucleotides match TRBD1. Germline V lookup: CDR1 MNHEY, CDR2 SVGAGI. This CDR3 contains 15 residues. The V segment lost 6 bases and the J segment 0 bases; nucleotides outside the gene matches: 5. CDR3 nucleotides: TGTGCCAGCAGCGCGGGACAGCTCTCTGGAAACACCATATATTTT. Translating it yields CASSAGQLSGNTIYF.